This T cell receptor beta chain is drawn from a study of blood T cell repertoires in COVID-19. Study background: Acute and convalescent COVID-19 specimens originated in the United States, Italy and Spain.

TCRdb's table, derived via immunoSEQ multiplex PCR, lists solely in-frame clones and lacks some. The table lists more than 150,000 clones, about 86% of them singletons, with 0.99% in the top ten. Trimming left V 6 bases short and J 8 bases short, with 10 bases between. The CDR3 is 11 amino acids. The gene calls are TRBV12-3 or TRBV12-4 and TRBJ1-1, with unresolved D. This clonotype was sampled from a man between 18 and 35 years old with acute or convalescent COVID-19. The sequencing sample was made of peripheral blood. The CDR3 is CASSQAQEAFF. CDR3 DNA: TGTGCCAGCAGCCAGGCACAGGAAGCTTTCTTT.